Each of the 17 T cell receptor beta chains below was sequenced from the same sample in a study of cytomegalovirus exposure and HLA in healthy donors. It was with 60 Vbeta and 13 Jbeta primers that the PCR ran. Libraries were prepared by immunoSEQ multiplex PCR; TCRdb keeps only in-frame clonotypes and omits some of them. Among approximately 180,000 clones, about four fifths were seen once, and the ten largest hold 6% to 7.5%. The sequenced sample consisted of PBMCs. The receptors were sampled from a man aged 30 to 39 in good health and CMV-seropositive.

The CDR3, as DNA: TGTGCCAGCAGCTTAGGGACAGGGGGCCCAAACGAGCAGTACTTC. It is translated as CASSLGTGGPNEQYF. The chain combines TRBV11-2 with TRBJ2-7, with 11 positions matching TRBD1. Germline CDR1 reads SGHAT; CDR2 reads FQNNGV. The CDR3 extends over 15 amino acids. The V and J ends lost 1 base and 5 bases, in that order; junction bases with no gene match: 4.

The V and J genes are TRBV11-2 and TRBJ1-2, with TRBD1 identical over 7 bases. Trimming removed 2 bases from V and 8 bases from J; junction bases left unmatched: 5. This CDR3 is 13 amino acids long. Per germline, CDR1 SGHAT and CDR2 FQNNGV. The CDR3 sequence is CASSLSTGDGYTF. The CDR3, as DNA: TGTGCCAGCAGCTTATCAACAGGGGACGGCTACACCTTC.

J is TRBJ1-5 and V is TRBV5-1; 8 nucleotides line up with TRBD1. Germline trimming cut 4 bases from V and 4 bases from J; bases unmatched to any gene: 7. In germline, CDR1 is SGHRS, CDR2 YFSETQ. The CDR3 is 15 amino acids. The CDR3 region has the DNA TGCGCCAGCAGCGTTGGACAGGGCGGAAATCAGCCCCAGCATTTT. Encoded protein: CASSVGQGGNQPQHF.

This clone has only one observation. The gene calls are TRBV19 and TRBJ2-1; no firm D call. Trimming pared 0 bases from V and 7 bases from J, leaving 10 bases between. Germline loops: CDR1 LNHDA, CDR2 SQIVND (reference sequence). This CDR3 spans 14 amino acids. CDR3 bases: TGTGCCAGTAGTATAGACCCCGCGCGGAATGAGCAGTTCTTC. Encoded protein: CASSIDPARNEQFF. Full variable domain (remainder filled in from reference TRBV19 and TRBJ2-1): DGGITQSPKYLFRKEGQNVTLSCEQNLNHDAMYWYRQDPGQGLRLIYYSQIVNDFQKGDIAEGYSVSREKKESFPLTVTSAQKNPTAFYLCASSIDPARNEQFFGPGTRLTVL.

This clone is a singleton in its sample. The gene calls are TRBV5-4 and TRBJ2-1; TRBD2 matches at 9 bases. CDR3 length: 15 residues. V lost 4 bases, J lost 2 bases, and 4 bases stayed unmatched. Looked up from germline, CDR1 is SGHNT and CDR2 is YYREEE (reference sequence). The CDR3 coding sequence is TGTGCCAGCAGCCTGACTAGCGGAACCTACAATGAGCAGTTCTTC. This translates into CASSLTSGTYNEQFF.

The chain joins TRBV9 to TRBJ1-4; 10 bases map to TRBD1. CDR1 and CDR2 (germline): SGDLS, YYNGEE. The length of the CDR3 is 16 residues. The J segment lost 4 bases and the V segment lost 4 bases, leaving 7 bases of the junction unmatched. CDR3 protein: CASSPRQGARNEKLFF. CDR3 DNA sequence: TGTGCCAGCAGCCCCCGACAGGGGGCGCGTAATGAAAAACTGTTTTTT.

This clone occurred a few times. This CDR3 is also generated by other DNA sequences in the sample. The CDR3 here is CATSRKRHTNEQFF. The CDR3 DNA reads as TGTGCCACCAGCAGAAAGCGGCATACGAATGAGCAGTTCTTC. This chain connects TRBV15 to TRBJ2-1; perhaps TRBD2 as D (5 bases). Germline-derived CDR1 and CDR2 are LNHNV and YYDKDF (reference sequence). V lost 2 bases and J lost 7, with 12 bases in between. The CDR3 extends over 14 amino acids.

V gene TRBV6-5 combines with J gene TRBJ1-6; perhaps TRBD1 as D (6 bases). V lost 0 bases and J 10 bases, leaving 7 bases between the germline ends. The germline V gene encodes CDR1 MNHEY and CDR2 SVGAGI. The CDR3 sequence is 13 residues long. The CDR3 region has the DNA TGTGCCAGCAGTTACTCGCAGGGGTCACCCCTCCACTTT. Translation gives CASSYSQGSPLHF.

The chain couples TRBV5-1 to TRBJ2-1; unclear D gene. This CDR3 region has 13 residues. V lost 2 bases and J lost 5, with 8 bases in between. Germline CDR1 and CDR2: SGHRS and YFSETQ. The DNA for the CDR3 is TGCGCCAGCAGCTTCGCGCCGGACAATGAGCAGTTCTTC. It translates to CASSFAPDNEQFF.

The CDR3 loop reads CASRAGWGSNTEAFF. CDR3 sequence (DNA): TGTGCCAGCAGGGCGGGGTGGGGGTCGAACACTGAAGCTTTCTTT. The genes are TRBV2 and TRBJ1-1, with a possible D match to TRBD1 (5 bases). Germline V CDR1 and CDR2: SNHLY, FYNNEI. CDR3 length: 15 residues. Between the trimmed V and J ends, which lost 6 bases and 1 base, there was a span of 15 bases.

This chain joins TRBV9 and TRBJ2-5; 7 bases are shared with TRBD1. The trim removed 4 bases at V and 1 base at J, leaving 4 bases unmatched. This CDR3 contains 14 residues. Looked up from germline, CDR1 is SGDLS and CDR2 is YYNGEE. The CDR3 sequence: CASSPGTAQETQYF. The CDR3, as DNA: TGTGCCAGCAGCCCAGGGACAGCCCAAGAGACCCAGTACTTC.

Here the CDR3 reads CASSARTGLLDGYTF. CDR3 in DNA: TGTGCCAGCAGCGCCCGGACAGGGCTATTGGACGGCTACACCTTC. This sequence joins TRBV11-3 and TRBJ1-2, with TRBD1 identical over 8 bases. Germline CDR1 reads SGHNT; CDR2 reads YENEEA. This CDR3 is 15 amino acids long. Trimming removed 5 bases from V and 8 bases from J; junction bases left unmatched: 13. Filled out from reference TRBV11-3 and TRBJ1-2, the complete variable domain reads EAGVVQSPRYKIIEKKQPVAFWCNPISGHNTLYWYLQNLGQGPELLIRYENEEAVDDSQLPKDRFSAERLKGVDSTLKIQPAELGDSAVYLCASSARTGLLDGYTFGSGTRLTVV.

Regarding this clone: At one boundary the junction diverges from the germline segment, which might be a read error. The rearrangement joins TRBV7-9 to TRBJ2-7; 12 positions match TRBD2. In germline, CDR1 is SEHNR, CDR2 FQNEAQ (reference sequence). The CDR3 contains 16 residues. The CDR3 coding sequence is TGTTCCAGCAGCCCGGGGGCTAGCGGGGGGGCTCGCGAGCAGTACTTC. Its translation: CSSSPGASGGAREQYF.

The count of this clone is one. The V and J genes are TRBV27 and TRBJ2-4, with D possibly matching TRBD2 (7 bases). The CDR3 has 14 residues. Germline lookup yields CDR1 MNHEY and CDR2 SMNVEV (reference sequence). The V and J ends lost 2 bases and 7 bases respectively, with 12 bases between them. The CDR3 region is CASSLRGAGNIQYF. In DNA, the CDR3 is TGTGCCAGCAGTTTACGGGGGGCAGGGAACATTCAGTACTTC.

This clone showed up just once. Written as DNA, the CDR3 is TGTGCCAGCAGCTCCCTCTACCGTTCCGGGGAGCTGTTTTTT. Encoded protein: CASSSLYRSGELFF. The chain carries TRBV7-9 and TRBJ2-2, with D uncertain. The CDR3 spans 14 residues. From germline, CDR1 is SEHNR and CDR2 FQNEAQ (reference sequence). Trimming removed 4 bases from V and 6 bases from J, with 12 bases in between.

This sequence joins TRBV4-1 and TRBJ2-4, with no clear D. V lost 2 bases and J lost 11, with 16 bases in between. There are 14 residues in the CDR3. Germline loops: CDR1 MGHRA, CDR2 YSYEKL. The CDR3 loop is CASSQSNSYLVQYF. The CDR3 DNA follows: TGCGCCAGCAGCCAATCGAACTCCTATTTAGTTCAGTACTTC.

The chain employs TRBV25-1 and TRBJ1-1, with D possibly TRBD1 on 6 matching bases. V was cut by 7 bases and J by 1 base, with 13 bases left in between. Germline CDR1 MGHDK, CDR2 SYGVNS. CDR3 length: 14 residues. CDR3 sequence (DNA): TGTGCCAGCACTGTAGGACAGCCGAACACTGAAGCTTTCTTT. Translated: CASTVGQPNTEAFF.